This T cell receptor beta chain was retrieved from a study of response to subunit inactivated influenza vaccine. General observations from the study: Authors suggested that a seasonal influenza vaccination recruits few new T cells each time.

CDR3 size: 19 residues. Germline lookup yields CDR1 KGHDR and CDR2 SFDVKD. With V trimmed by 6 bases and J by 3 bases, 11 bases remained unmatched. TCRdb ran MiXCR on the RT-PCR reads and lists one entry per CDR3 protein. This repertoire shows about 240,000 distinct CDR3 sequences, less than 15% found once; its top ten account for over 6.5%. About this clonotype itself: Its target is not known.

The chain has TRBV24-1 and TRBJ2-1, with 15 bases aligning to TRBD2. The TCR comes from a man aged 45 to 65 who received an inactivated influenza vaccine. The sample in question was non-naive T cells sorted from PBMCs, obtained roughly 2 weeks before vaccination. The CDR3 bases are TGTGCCACCAGTCCCTCGGGACTAGCGGGAGGACTAGTCTACAATGAGCAGTTCTTC. This sequence encodes CATSPSGLAGGLVYNEQFF.